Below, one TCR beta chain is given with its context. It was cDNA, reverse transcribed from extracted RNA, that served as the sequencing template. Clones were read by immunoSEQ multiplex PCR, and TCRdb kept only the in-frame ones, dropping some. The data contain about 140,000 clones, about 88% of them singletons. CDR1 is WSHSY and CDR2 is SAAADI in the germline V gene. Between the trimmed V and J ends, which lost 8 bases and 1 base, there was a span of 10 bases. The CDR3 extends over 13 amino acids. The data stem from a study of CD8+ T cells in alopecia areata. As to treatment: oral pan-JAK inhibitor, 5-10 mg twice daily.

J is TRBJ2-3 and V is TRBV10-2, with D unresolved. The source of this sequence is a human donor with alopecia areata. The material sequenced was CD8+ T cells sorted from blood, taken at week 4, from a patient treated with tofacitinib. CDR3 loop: CASLRSRTDTQYF. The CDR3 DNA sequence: TGCGCCAGCCTTAGGAGTCGCACAGATACGCAGTATTTT.